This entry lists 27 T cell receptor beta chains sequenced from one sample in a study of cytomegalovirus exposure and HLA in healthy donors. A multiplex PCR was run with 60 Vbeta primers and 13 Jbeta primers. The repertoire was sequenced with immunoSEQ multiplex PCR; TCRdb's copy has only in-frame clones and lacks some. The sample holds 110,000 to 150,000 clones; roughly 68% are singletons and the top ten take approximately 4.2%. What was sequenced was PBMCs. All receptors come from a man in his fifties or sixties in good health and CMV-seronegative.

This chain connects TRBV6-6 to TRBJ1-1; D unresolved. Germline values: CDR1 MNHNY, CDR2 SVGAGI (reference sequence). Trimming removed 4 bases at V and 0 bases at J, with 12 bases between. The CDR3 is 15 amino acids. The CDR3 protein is CASSSAPNLNTEAFF. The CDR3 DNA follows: TGTGCCAGCAGTTCCGCCCCAAACTTGAACACTGAAGCTTTCTTT.

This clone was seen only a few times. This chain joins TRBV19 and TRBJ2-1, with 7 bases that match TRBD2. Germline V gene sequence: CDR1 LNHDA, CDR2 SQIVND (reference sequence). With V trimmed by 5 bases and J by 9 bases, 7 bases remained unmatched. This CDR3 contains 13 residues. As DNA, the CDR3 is TGTGCCAGTAGTCTCCCTAGCGGCAGTGAGCAGTTCTTC. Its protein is CASSLPSGSEQFF.

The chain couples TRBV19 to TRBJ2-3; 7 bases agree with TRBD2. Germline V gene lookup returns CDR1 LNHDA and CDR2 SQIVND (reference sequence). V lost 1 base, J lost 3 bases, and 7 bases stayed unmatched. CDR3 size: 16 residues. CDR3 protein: CASSIGTRLVTDTQYF. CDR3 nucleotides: TGTGCCAGTAGTATAGGGACTAGATTGGTTACAGATACGCAGTATTTT. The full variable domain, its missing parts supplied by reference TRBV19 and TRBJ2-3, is DGGITQSPKYLFRKEGQNVTLSCEQNLNHDAMYWYRQDPGQGLRLIYYSQIVNDFQKGDIAEGYSVSREKKESFPLTVTSAQKNPTAFYLCASSIGTRLVTDTQYFGPGTRLTVL.

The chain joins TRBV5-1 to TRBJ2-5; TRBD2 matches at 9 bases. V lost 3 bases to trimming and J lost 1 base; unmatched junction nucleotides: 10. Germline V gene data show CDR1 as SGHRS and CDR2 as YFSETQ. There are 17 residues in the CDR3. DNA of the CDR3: TGCGCCAGCAGCTCATACCTGACTAGCGGCGGCCAAGAGACCCAGTACTTC. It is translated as CASSSYLTSGGQETQYF.

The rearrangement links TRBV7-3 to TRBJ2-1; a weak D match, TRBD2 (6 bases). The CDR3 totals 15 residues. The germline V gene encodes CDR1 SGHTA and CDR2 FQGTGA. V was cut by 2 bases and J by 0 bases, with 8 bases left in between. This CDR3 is CASSLSGASYNEQFF. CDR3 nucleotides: TGTGCCAGCAGCTTATCGGGAGCCTCCTACAATGAGCAGTTCTTC.

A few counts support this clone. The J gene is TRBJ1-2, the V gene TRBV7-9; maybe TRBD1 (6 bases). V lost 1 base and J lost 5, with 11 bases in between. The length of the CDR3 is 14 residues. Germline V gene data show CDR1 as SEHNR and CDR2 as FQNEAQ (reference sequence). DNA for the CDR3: TGTGCCAGCAGCTTAGGGACAGAGTCTTATGGCTACACCTTC. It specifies CASSLGTESYGYTF.

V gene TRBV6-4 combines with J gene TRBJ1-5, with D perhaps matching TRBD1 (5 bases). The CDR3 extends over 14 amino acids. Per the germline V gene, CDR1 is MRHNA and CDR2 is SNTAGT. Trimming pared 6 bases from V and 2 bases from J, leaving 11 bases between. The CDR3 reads CASSPGRGNQPQHF. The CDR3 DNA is TGTGCCAGCAGCCCGGGCAGGGGCAATCAGCCCCAGCATTTT.

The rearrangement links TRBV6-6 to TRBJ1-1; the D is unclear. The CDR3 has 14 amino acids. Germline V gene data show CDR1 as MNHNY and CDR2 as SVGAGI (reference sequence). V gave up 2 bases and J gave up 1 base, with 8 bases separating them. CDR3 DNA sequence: TGTGCCAGCAGTTACAGTTGGGCGAACACTGAAGCTTTCTTT. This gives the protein CASSYSWANTEAFF.

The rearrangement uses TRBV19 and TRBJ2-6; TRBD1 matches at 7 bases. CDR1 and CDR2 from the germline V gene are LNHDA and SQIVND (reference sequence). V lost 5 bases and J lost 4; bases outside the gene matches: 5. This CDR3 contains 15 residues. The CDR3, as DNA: TGTGCCAGTAGTGGCACAGGGGCAGGGGCCAACGTCCTGACTTTC. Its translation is CASSGTGAGANVLTF.

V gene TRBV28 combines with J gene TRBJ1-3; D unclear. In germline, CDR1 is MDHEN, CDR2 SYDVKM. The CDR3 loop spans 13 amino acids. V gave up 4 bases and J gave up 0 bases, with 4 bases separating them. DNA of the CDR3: TGTGCCAGCAGTTCCTTCTCTGGAAACACCATATATTTT. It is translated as CASSSFSGNTIYF.

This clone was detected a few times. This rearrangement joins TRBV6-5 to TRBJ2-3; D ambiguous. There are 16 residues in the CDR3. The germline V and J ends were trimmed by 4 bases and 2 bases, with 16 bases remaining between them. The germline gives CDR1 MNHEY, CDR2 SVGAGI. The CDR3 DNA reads TGTGCCAGCAGTTCACTCCGAGGCCGTACCACAGATACGCAGTATTTT. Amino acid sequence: CASSSLRGRTTDTQYF.

CDR3 protein: CASSELPGQGNTEAFF. CDR3 bases: TGTGCCAGCAGTGAGTTACCGGGACAGGGGAACACTGAAGCTTTCTTT. The V gene is TRBV27, the J gene TRBJ1-1, with 9 bases aligning to TRBD1. The V segment lost 5 bases and the J segment 1 base; nucleotides outside the gene matches: 8. In germline, CDR1 is MNHEY, CDR2 SMNVEV (reference sequence). The CDR3 spans 16 residues.

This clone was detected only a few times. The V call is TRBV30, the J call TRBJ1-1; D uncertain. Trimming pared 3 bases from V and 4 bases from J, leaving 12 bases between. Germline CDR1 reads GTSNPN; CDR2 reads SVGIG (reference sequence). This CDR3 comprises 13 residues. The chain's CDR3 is CAWRARELTEAFF. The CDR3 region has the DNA TGTGCCTGGAGGGCTCGGGAGCTCACTGAAGCTTTCTTT.

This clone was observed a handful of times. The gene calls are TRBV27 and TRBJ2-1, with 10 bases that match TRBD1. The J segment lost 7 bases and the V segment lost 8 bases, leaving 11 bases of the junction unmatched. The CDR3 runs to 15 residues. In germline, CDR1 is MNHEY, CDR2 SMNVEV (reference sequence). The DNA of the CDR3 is TGTGCCAGCTCTCCGAGACAGGGGGCCCCGAATGAGCAGTTCTTC. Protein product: CASSPRQGAPNEQFF.

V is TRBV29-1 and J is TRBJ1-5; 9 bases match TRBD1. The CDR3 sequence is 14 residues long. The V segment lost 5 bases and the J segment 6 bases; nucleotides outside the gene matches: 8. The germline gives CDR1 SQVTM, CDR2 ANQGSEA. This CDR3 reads CSVSQGAESQPQHF. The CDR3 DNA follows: TGCAGCGTTTCACAGGGGGCGGAAAGTCAGCCCCAGCATTTT.

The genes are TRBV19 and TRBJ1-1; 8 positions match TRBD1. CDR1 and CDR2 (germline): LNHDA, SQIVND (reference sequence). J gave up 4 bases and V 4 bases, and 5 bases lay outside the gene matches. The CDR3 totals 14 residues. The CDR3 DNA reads TGTGCCAGTAGTACTCGTACAGGGGGCACTGAAGCTTTCTTT. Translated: CASSTRTGGTEAFF.

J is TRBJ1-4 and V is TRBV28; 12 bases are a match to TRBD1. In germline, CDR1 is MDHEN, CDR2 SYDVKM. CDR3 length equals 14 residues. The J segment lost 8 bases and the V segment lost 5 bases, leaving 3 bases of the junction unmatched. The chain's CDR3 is CASSGDRGQEKLFF. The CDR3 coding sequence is TGTGCCAGCAGTGGGGACAGGGGGCAGGAAAAACTGTTTTTT.

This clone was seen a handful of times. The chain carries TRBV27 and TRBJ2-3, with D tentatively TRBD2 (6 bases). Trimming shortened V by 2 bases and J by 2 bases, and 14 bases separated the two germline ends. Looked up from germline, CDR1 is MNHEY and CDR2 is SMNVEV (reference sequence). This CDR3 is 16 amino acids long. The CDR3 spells CASSLKGGQVTDTQYF. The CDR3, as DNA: TGTGCCAGCAGTTTAAAGGGAGGACAAGTCACAGATACGCAGTATTTT.

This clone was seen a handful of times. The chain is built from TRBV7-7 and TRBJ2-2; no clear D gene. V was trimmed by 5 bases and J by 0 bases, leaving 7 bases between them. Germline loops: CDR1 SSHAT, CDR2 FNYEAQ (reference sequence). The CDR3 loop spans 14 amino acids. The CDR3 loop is CASSLTTNTGELFF. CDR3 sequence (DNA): TGTGCCAGCAGCCTCACAACGAACACCGGGGAGCTGTTTTTT.

The CDR3 nucleotides are TGTGCCAGCAGCTTAGGAGGCGGGAGCATTCAGTACTTC. It is translated as CASSLGGGSIQYF. This chain links TRBV7-2 with TRBJ2-4, with TRBD2 matching 7 bases. J lost 9 bases, V lost 1 base, and 3 bases had no gene match. The length of the CDR3 is 13 residues. Germline V gene sequence: CDR1 SGHTA, CDR2 FQGNSA.

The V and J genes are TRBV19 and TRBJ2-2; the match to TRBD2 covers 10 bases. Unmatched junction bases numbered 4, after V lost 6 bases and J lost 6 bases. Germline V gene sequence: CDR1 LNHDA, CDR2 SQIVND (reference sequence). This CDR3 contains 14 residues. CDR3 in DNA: TGTGCCAGTAGATCAGCGGGAGGGGCCGGGGAGCTGTTTTTT. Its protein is CASRSAGGAGELFF. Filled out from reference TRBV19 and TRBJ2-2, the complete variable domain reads DGGITQSPKYLFRKEGQNVTLSCEQNLNHDAMYWYRQDPGQGLRLIYYSQIVNDFQKGDIAEGYSVSREKKESFPLTVTSAQKNPTAFYLCASRSAGGAGELFFGEGSRLTVL.

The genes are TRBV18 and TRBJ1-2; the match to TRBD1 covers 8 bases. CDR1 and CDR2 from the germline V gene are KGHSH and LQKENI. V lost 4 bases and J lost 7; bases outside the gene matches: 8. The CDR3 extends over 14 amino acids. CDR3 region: CASSRTGGEGGYTF. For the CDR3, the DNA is TGTGCCAGCTCACGAACAGGGGGAGAGGGTGGCTACACCTTC.

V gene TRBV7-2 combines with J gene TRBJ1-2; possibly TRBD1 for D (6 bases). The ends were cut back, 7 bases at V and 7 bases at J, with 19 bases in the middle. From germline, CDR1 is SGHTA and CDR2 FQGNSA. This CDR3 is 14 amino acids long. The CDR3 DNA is TGTGCCAGCACCCTCCGGACAGCGTTAGGTGGCTACACCTTC. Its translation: CASTLRTALGGYTF. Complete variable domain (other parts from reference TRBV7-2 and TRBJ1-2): GAGVSQSPSNKVTEKGKDVELRCDPISGHTALYWYRQSLGQGLEFLIYFQGNSAPDKSGLPSDRFSAERTGGSVSTLTIQRTQQEDSAVYLCASTLRTALGGYTFGSGTRLTVV.

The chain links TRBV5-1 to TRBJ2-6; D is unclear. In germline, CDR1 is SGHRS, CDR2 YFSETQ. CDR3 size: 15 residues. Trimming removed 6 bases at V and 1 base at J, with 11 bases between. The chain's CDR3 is CASTRTFSGANVLTF. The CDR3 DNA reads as TGCGCCAGCACTCGTACTTTTTCTGGGGCCAACGTCCTGACTTTC.

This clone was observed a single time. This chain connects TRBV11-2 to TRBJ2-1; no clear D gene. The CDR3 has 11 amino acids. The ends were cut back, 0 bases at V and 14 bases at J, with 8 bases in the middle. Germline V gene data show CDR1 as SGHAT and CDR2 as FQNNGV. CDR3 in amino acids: CASSLETLEFF. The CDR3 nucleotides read TGTGCCAGCAGCTTAGAGACTTTGGAGTTCTTC.

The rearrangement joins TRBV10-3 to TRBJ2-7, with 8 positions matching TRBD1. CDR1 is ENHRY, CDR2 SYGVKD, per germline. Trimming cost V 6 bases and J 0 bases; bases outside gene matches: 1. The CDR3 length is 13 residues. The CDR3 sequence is CAIRGQDSYEQYF. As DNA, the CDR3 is TGTGCCATCAGGGGACAGGACTCCTACGAGCAGTACTTC.

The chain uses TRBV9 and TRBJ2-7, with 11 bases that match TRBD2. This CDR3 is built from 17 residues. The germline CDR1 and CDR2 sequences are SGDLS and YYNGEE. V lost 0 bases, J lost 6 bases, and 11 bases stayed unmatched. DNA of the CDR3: TGTGCCAGCAGCGTAGAGACTAGCGGGGCCTCCGACGGCGAGCAGTACTTC. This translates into CASSVETSGASDGEQYF.